Below are 17 T cell receptor beta chains sequenced from a single sample in a study of blood T cells in healthy people across ages. The second PCR ran about 6 to 11 cycles with a sample-barcoded 5' primer and J-beta primers. Using its own MiXCR run on the 5' RACE reads, TCRdb lists one record per CDR3 protein. The profile shows 650,000 to 800,000 distinct CDR3 sequences, 40% to 50% of them singletons. What was sequenced was blood. Source of these receptors: a man in his fifties or sixties in good health.

The chain employs TRBV7-9 and TRBJ2-7; D is perhaps TRBD1 (5 bases). V dropped 2 bases and J dropped 2 bases, with 10 bases sitting between them. CDR1 SEHNR and CDR2 FQNEAQ come from the germline V gene (reference sequence). The CDR3 runs 14 residues. For the CDR3, the DNA is TGTGCCAGCAGCTTAACAGCCAGGGCCTACGAGCAGTACTTC. Translating gives CASSLTARAYEQYF.

The chain uses TRBV10-3 and TRBJ1-1; D is ambiguous. With 6 bases removed from V and 2 bases from J, the gap between germline ends came to 13 bases. The CDR3 is 14 residues long. CDR1 and CDR2 (germline): ENHRY, SYGVKD. CDR3 nucleotides: TGTGCCATCAGAAAGATAGACAAAAACACTGAAGCTTTCTTT. Translation gives CAIRKIDKNTEAFF.

The gene calls are TRBV5-4 and TRBJ2-5; D is perhaps TRBD1 or TRBD2 (5 bases each). This CDR3 comprises 15 residues. Germline lookup yields CDR1 SGHNT and CDR2 YYREEE (reference sequence). The V gene lost 0 bases and the J gene lost 13 bases, with 22 bases spanning the gap. The CDR3 region has the DNA TGTGCCAGCAGCTTGGGAGGGACCAAATCCGTAGTTTGGTACTTC. This gives the protein CASSLGGTKSVVWYF.

The chain employs TRBV27 and TRBJ2-5; the D gene is possibly TRBD2 (6 bases). V was trimmed by 6 bases and J by 13 bases, leaving 36 bases between them. The CDR3 has 18 residues. Germline assignment: CDR1 MNHEY and CDR2 SMNVEV (reference sequence). The DNA for the CDR3 is TGTGCCAGCAGCTTGACCACTAACGGGGGAAGTAATTACAATGAGCGGTACTTC. Its translation: CASSLTTNGGSNYNERYF.

This chain links TRBV20-1 with TRBJ2-4; tentative D call: TRBD1 (6 bases). The J call may be in error: the DNA end matches TRBJ2-5 better. From germline, CDR1 is DFQATT and CDR2 SNEGSKA (reference sequence). CDR3 length: 15 residues. CDR3 region: CSARDSRQAGETQYF. CDR3 in DNA: TGCAGTGCTAGAGATTCCAGACAGGCAGGCGAGACCCAGTACTTC.

J is TRBJ1-1 and V is TRBV20-1; possible D gene TRBD1, 5 bases. Deletions cut 3 bases from V and 0 bases from J, with 8 bases between. This CDR3 contains 13 residues. Germline V CDR1 and CDR2: DFQATT, SNEGSKA (reference sequence). The CDR3 reads CSARGPMNTEAFF. In DNA form, the CDR3 reads TGCAGTGCTAGGGGACCCATGAACACTGAAGCTTTCTTT.

V and J are TRBV6-6 and TRBJ1-3, with TRBD1 as a possible D gene (6 bases). This CDR3 has 13 residues. Germline CDR1 reads MNHNY; CDR2 reads SVGAGI (reference sequence). Trimming shortened V by 7 bases and J by 10 bases, and 17 bases separated the two germline ends. The CDR3 DNA reads TGTGCCAGCACCAACCAGGGGAGCGTTACCATATATTTT. It encodes CASTNQGSVTIYF.

This clonotype was seen only once. The CDR3 spells CASSAHRGMNTEAFF. In DNA form, the CDR3 reads TGTGCCAGCAGCGCCCATAGGGGAATGAACACTGAAGCTTTCTTT. The rearrangement links TRBV9 to TRBJ1-1; a possible D gene is TRBD1 (5 bases). Trimming cost V 3 bases and J 0 bases, with 12 bases left between them. This CDR3 is 15 amino acids long. The germline V gene has CDR1 SGDLS and CDR2 YYNGEE.

Only a few counts were recorded for this clonotype. The V call is TRBV29-1, the J call TRBJ1-1; no reliable D call. CDR1 is SQVTM and CDR2 is ANQGSEA in the germline V gene. The V end lost 5 bases, the J end lost 2 bases, and 9 bases lay between the germline ends. The length of the CDR3 is 12 residues. The CDR3 coding sequence is TGCAGCGTTAACGACGGAAACACTGAAGCTTTCTTT. Protein: CSVNDGNTEAFF.

This clonotype was observed a handful of times. The chain carries TRBV6-2 or TRBV6-3 and TRBJ2-7; D possibly uses TRBD1 or TRBD2 (6 bases each). Trimming removed 6 bases at V and 1 base at J, with 16 bases between. This CDR3 has 15 residues. Germline V gene data show CDR1 as MNHEY and CDR2 as SVGEGT. The CDR3 reads CASRQGGTPSYEQYF. CDR3 sequence (DNA): TGTGCCAGCAGACAAGGGGGGACACCATCCTACGAGCAGTACTTC.

Worth noting for this clonotype: A single base separates this from a much larger clone, so it may be a read error. This chain joins TRBV7-2 and TRBJ1-2; D is perhaps TRBD1 (5 bases). V lost 4 bases, J lost 0 bases, and 12 bases lay in between. Germline assignment: CDR1 SGHTA and CDR2 FQGNSA. This CDR3 spans 15 amino acids. CDR3 amino acids: CASSSERGANYGYTF. The CDR3 DNA follows: TGTGCCAGCAGCTCCGAGCGGGGGGCTAACTATGGCTACACCTTC.

This clonotype was observed a handful of times. The chain links TRBV6-2 or TRBV6-3 to TRBJ2-4; 11 positions match TRBD2. Germline lookup yields CDR1 MNHEY and CDR2 SVGEGT. This CDR3 spans 14 amino acids. V shed 6 bases, J shed 6 bases, and the junction held 4 bases outside the gene matches. CDR3 in DNA: TGTGCCAGCAGCTCCGGGACTAGCGGAAACATTCAGTACTTC. This encodes CASSSGTSGNIQYF.

V gene TRBV10-3 combines with J gene TRBJ1-2; the match to TRBD1 covers 8 bases. The CDR3 is made up of 14 amino acids. With V trimmed by 6 bases and J by 6 bases, 9 bases remained unmatched. CDR1 is ENHRY, CDR2 SYGVKD, per germline. This CDR3 is CAIRPPNRGDGYTF. The CDR3 DNA reads TGTGCCATCAGGCCCCCGAACAGGGGGGATGGCTACACCTTC.

Many counts were recorded for this clonotype. The chain combines TRBV7-9 with TRBJ1-2, with 9 bases fitting TRBD1. Germline CDR1 reads SEHNR; CDR2 reads FQNEAQ (reference sequence). The CDR3 spans 14 residues. J was trimmed by 3 bases and V by 5 bases; bases with no gene match: 4. The CDR3 DNA follows: TGTGCCAGCAGCCCCGGGACAGGGTACTATGGCTACACCTTC. It encodes CASSPGTGYYGYTF. Full variable domain (remainder filled in from reference TRBV7-9 and TRBJ1-2): DTGVSQNPRHKITKRGQNVTFRCDPISEHNRLYWYRQTLGQGPEFLTYFQNEAQLEKSRLLSDRFSAERPKGSFSTLEIQRTEQGDSAMYLCASSPGTGYYGYTFGSGTRLTVV.

This clonotype was observed a handful of times. The rearrangement uses TRBV7-9 and TRBJ2-1; 8 nucleotides line up with TRBD2. V dropped 5 bases and J dropped 4; count of bases not matched to a gene: 7. Germline loops: CDR1 SEHNR, CDR2 FQNEAQ (reference sequence). This CDR3 comprises 15 residues. The CDR3 DNA sequence: TGTGCCAGCAGCGACTGGTCTAGCGGGTACAATGAGCAGTTCTTC. Protein product: CASSDWSSGYNEQFF.

The CDR3 spells CASSLAGSGRSTGELFF. CDR3 coding DNA: TGTGCCAGCAGCTTAGCGGGTAGCGGGAGATCTACCGGGGAGCTGTTTTTT. The chain joins TRBV7-9 to TRBJ2-2; 9 bases fit TRBD2. Germline V gene sequence: CDR1 SEHNR, CDR2 FQNEAQ (reference sequence). V was clipped by 0 bases and J by 5 bases; unmatched bases: 7. This CDR3 spans 17 amino acids.

This rearrangement joins TRBV4-3 to TRBJ2-1, with TRBD2 matching over 8 bases. The ends lost 7 bases at V and 6 bases at J; junction bases unmatched: 5. The length of the CDR3 is 13 residues. Germline CDR1 and CDR2: LGHNA and YSLEER. The CDR3 bases are TGCGCCAGCACCAGCGGGGGTTGCAATGAGCAGTTCTTC. Residues: CASTSGGCNEQFF.